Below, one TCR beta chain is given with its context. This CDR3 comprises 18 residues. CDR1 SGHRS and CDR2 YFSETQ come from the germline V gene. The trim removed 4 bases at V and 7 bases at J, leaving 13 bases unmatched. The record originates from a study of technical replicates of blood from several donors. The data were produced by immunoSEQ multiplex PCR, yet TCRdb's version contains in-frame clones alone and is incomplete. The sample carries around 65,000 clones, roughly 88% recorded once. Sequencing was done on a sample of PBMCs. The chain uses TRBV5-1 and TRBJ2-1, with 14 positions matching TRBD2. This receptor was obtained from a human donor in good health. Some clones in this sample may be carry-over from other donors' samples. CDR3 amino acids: CASSPGTSGSVSWNEQFF. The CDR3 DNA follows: TGCGCCAGCAGCCCAGGGACTAGCGGGAGTGTGTCCTGGAATGAGCAGTTCTTC.